This T cell receptor (beta chain) was profiled in a study of human T cells and chemical hapten exposure. Study-level points and caveats: Following DPC sensitization, TCRs present above 1 in 1000 frequency showed no change.

Germline V gene sequence: CDR1 SGHTS, CDR2 YDEGEE. The CDR3 spans 16 residues. Trimming pared 3 bases from V and 0 bases from J, leaving 15 bases between. Time point here: pre-sensitization, week 0. Noted treatment: therapeutic diphenylcyclopropenone sensitization with weekly scalp DPC. This clonotype was observed a handful of times. Its antigen is still unknown. TCRdb re-derived calls from the RACE reads in MiXCR, one entry per CDR3 protein. The profile shows roughly 100,000 distinct CDR3 sequences, roughly 12% of them singletons. The receptor's source is a woman aged 45-65 years with alopecia areata. Some clones in this sample may be carry-over from other donors' samples. The sequences come from whole blood, collected in connection with sensitization to the hapten diphenylcyclopropenone (DPC). V gene TRBV5-8 combines with J gene TRBJ1-1, with a possible D match to TRBD1 (5 bases). The CDR3 bases are TGTGCCAGCAGCTATCCGGGACCTGTAATGAACACTGAAGCTTTCTTT. It yields the protein CASSYPGPVMNTEAFF.